This entry features one TCR beta chain sequence. Its antigen is undetermined. This sample is drawn from a study of T cell responses to AZD1222 COVID-19 vaccine. Whole-study results and caveats: Epitopes outside B.1.351 and B.1.1.7 mutated regions reportedly drew nearly half of spike TCRs. Rises in breadth and depth of Spike-specific TCRs came after two AZD1222 doses. Donors skewed white British and female; clonal diversity was possibly underestimated. Spike was spanned by vaccine-associated CD4 TCRs, with dominance at 160-218 and 743-854.

The CDR3 is 13 amino acids. Germline values: CDR1 LNHDA, CDR2 SQIVND (reference sequence). V shed 4 bases and J shed 9 bases, with 13 bases lying between them. Only in-frame clones appear in the TCRdb table, and some are missing; sequencing was by immunoSEQ multiplex PCR. The sample carries some 150,000 clones, approximately 88% recorded once. V is TRBV19 and J is TRBJ2-1; perhaps TRBD2 as D (6 bases). This clonotype was sampled from an adult in good health. The sequences come from peripheral blood, collected on day 0 of AZD1222 vaccination. The CDR3 sequence: CASSTVRGTEQFF. The CDR3 bases are TGTGCCAGTAGTACGGTCCGCGGGACTGAGCAGTTCTTC.